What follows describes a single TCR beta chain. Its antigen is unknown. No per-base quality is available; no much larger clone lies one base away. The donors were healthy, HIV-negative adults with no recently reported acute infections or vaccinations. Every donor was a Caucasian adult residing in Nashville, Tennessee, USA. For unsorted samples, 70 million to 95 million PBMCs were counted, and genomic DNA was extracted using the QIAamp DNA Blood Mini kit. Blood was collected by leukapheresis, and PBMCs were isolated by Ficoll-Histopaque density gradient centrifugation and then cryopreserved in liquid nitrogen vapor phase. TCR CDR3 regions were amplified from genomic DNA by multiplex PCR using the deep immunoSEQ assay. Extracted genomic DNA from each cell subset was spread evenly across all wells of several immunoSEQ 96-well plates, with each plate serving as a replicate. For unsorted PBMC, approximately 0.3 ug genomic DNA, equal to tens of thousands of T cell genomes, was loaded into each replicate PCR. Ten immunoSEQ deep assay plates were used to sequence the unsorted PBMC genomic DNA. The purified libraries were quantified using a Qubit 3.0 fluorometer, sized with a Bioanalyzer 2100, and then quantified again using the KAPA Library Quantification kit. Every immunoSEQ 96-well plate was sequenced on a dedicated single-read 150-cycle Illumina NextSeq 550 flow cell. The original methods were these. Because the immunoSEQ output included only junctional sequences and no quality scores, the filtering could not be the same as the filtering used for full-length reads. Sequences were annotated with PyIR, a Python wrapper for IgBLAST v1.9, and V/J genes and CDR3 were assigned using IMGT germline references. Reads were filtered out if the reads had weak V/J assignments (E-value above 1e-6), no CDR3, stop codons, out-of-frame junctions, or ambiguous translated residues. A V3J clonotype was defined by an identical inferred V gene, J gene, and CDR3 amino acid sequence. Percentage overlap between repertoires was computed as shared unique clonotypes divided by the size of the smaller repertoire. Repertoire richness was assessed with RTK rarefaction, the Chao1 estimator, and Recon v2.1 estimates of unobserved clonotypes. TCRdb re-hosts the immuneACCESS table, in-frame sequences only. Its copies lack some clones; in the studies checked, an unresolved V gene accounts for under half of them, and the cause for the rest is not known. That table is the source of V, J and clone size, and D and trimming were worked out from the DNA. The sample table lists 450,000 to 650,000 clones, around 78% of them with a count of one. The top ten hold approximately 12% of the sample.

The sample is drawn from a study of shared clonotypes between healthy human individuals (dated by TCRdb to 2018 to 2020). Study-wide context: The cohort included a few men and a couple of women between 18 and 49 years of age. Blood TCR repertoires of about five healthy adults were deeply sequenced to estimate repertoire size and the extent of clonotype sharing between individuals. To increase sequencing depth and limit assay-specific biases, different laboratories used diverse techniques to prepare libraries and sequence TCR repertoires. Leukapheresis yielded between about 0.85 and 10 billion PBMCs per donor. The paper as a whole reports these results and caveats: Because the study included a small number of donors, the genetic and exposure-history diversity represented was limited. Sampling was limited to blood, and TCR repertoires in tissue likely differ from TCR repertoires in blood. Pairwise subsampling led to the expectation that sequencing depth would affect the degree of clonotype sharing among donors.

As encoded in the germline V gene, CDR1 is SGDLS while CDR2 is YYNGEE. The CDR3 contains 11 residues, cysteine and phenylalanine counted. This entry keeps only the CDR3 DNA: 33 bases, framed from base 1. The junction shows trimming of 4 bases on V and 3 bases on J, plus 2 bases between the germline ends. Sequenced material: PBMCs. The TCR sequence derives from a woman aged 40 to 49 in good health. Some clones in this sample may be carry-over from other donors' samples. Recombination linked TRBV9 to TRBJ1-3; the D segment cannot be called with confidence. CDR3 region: CASSSGNTIYF. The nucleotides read TGTGCCAGCAGCAGTGGAAACACCATATATTTT.